This TCR beta chain was sequenced in a study of cytomegalovirus exposure and HLA in healthy donors. Regarding the study as a whole: Among the most significant clusters, several appeared linked to common viral pathogens in a later analysis. Presence/absence analysis assumed near-uniform sequencing depth across donors. Later analysis found that TCR beta chains associated with HLA were more clonally expanded than other, equally common chains.

This PCR relied on a set of 60 Vbeta primers and 13 Jbeta primers. Sequenced by immunoSEQ multiplex PCR; TCRdb stores in-frame clones only, minus some. The repertoire includes almost 70,000 clones, approximately 70% of them detected once, and about 15% sits in the top ten. Germline V gene data show CDR1 as MNHEY and CDR2 as SVGAGI. The CDR3 totals 15 residues. Trimming took 0 bases from V and 0 from J, leaving 9 bases between them. A remark on this clone: Its antigen is undetermined.

The rearrangement uses TRBV6-5 and TRBJ2-7, with D hard to call. The sample taken for sequencing was PBMCs. This TCR was recovered from a male donor in good health and CMV-seropositive. The CDR3 here is CASSYSAGSSYEQYF. The CDR3 DNA is TGTGCCAGCAGTTACTCGGCTGGCAGCTCCTACGAGCAGTACTTC.